This T cell receptor beta chain was sequenced for a study of blood T cell repertoires in COVID-19. Cohort 3 donors were reported recovered after two negative PCRs, clearance, or symptom resolution. The table came from immunoSEQ multiplex PCR; TCRdb's copy has only in-frame clones and leaves some out. The sample contains a few hundred thousand clones, 75% to 90% of which appear only once. The CDR3 covers 11 residues. Germline CDR1 reads MDHEN; CDR2 reads SYDVKM. Deletions cut 9 bases from V and 3 bases from J, with 6 bases between. The TCR was taken from a man aged 18 to 29 who had recovered from COVID-19. Sequencing used PBMCs or T cells enriched from blood (not recorded which). V and J are TRBV28 and TRBJ2-1, with D unresolved. CDR3 sequence: CASKFYNEQFF. The CDR3 DNA is TGTGCCAGTAAATTCTACAATGAGCAGTTCTTC.